This T cell receptor beta chain came from a study of cytomegalovirus exposure and HLA in healthy donors. Germline V gene data show CDR1 as SGHAT and CDR2 as FQNNGV. Trimming removed 3 bases from V and 4 bases from J; junction bases left unmatched: 5. The CDR3 is 14 residues long. Points on this clone: Its antigen is unknown.

Use of 60 Vbeta and 13 Jbeta primers characterized the PCR. Original data processing: Later, 80 million or so unique TCR beta chains were counted in an analysis, and about 10 million of them were shared. Measured with immunoSEQ multiplex PCR; TCRdb has only the in-frame clones, and not every one. V, J and clone size are taken as reported in that table, and D and trimming were inferred from the DNA itself. The data show approximately 100,000 clones, with approximately 70% seen just once and around 3.9% held by the top ten. General study results and limits: With further analysis later on, most CMV-associated TCR beta chains appeared HLA-restricted. Earlier findings revealed that most TCR beta V segments proved productive either about 90% or about 30% of the time. CMV serostatus was the sole immune exposure data available.

The specimen sequenced was PBMCs. This sequence originates from a man aged 25 to 45 in good health and CMV-seropositive. The chain recombines TRBV11-2 with TRBJ1-2; 7 nucleotides agree with TRBD1. Written as DNA, the CDR3 is TGTGCCAGCAGCTTTGAGGGGGCCCCCTATGGCTACACCTTC. Its protein is CASSFEGAPYGYTF. Supplemented by reference TRBV11-2 and TRBJ1-2, the full variable domain reads EAGVAQSPRYKIIEKRQSVAFWCNPISGHATLYWYQQILGQGPKLLIQFQNNGVVDDSQLPKDRFSAERLKGVDSTLKIQPAKLEDSAVYLCASSFEGAPYGYTFGSGTRLTVV.